Each of the 27 T cell receptor beta chains below was sequenced from the same sample in a study of control samples from healthy donors and cancer patients. Libraries were prepared by immunoSEQ multiplex PCR; TCRdb keeps only in-frame clonotypes and omits some of them. The sample lists approximately 100,000 clones, approximately 82% occurring once. The sequenced sample was blood. These receptors were taken from a man aged 60 to 75 in good health.

The V and J genes are TRBV7-9 and TRBJ2-5; no definite D call. V lost 7 bases and J lost 5, with 11 bases in between. The CDR3 spans 12 residues. CDR1 and CDR2 from the germline V gene are SEHNR and FQNEAQ (reference sequence). CDR3 sequence: CASNGLVETQYF. In nucleotides, the CDR3 is TGTGCCAGCAATGGGCTGGTGGAGACCCAGTACTTC.

The chain combines TRBV27 with TRBJ2-7; 9 nucleotides agree with TRBD1. The germline gives CDR1 MNHEY, CDR2 SMNVEV (reference sequence). V lost 6 bases to trimming and J lost 1 base; unmatched junction nucleotides: 4. The CDR3 is 14 amino acids. The CDR3, as DNA: TGTGCCAGCAGCTTAGGGACAGGGTCCTACGAGCAGTACTTC. The encoded protein is CASSLGTGSYEQYF.

The chain has TRBV28 and TRBJ1-2; TRBD1 is a possible D gene (5 bases). The germline gives CDR1 MDHEN, CDR2 SYDVKM. Deletions cut 3 bases from V and 6 bases from J, with 14 bases between. The CDR3 length is 14 residues. The DNA for the CDR3 is TGTGCCAGCAGTTTTACCCGGGGCTCGCATGGCTACACCTTC. Residues: CASSFTRGSHGYTF.

The chain employs TRBV30 and TRBJ1-2; D ambiguous. The V and J ends lost 5 bases and 2 bases respectively, with 12 bases between them. The CDR3 contains 13 residues. CDR1 and CDR2 from the germline V gene are GTSNPN and SVGIG (reference sequence). CDR3 sequence reads: CAWDGSLNYGYTF. Written as DNA, the CDR3 is TGTGCCTGGGATGGGAGCCTGAACTATGGCTACACCTTC.

The chain links TRBV29-1 to TRBJ2-2, with D uncertain. Trimming pared 6 bases from V and 6 bases from J, leaving 8 bases between. Germline V CDR1 and CDR2: SQVTM, ANQGSEA. The CDR3 contains 11 residues. The CDR3 reads CSVLWSGELFF. Here the CDR3 DNA reads TGCAGCGTCCTCTGGTCCGGGGAGCTGTTTTTT.

This clone was observed a single time. In DNA form, the CDR3 reads TGTGCCAGCAGCTTACCCGTAGCAGGGTCCTACTATGGCTACACCTTC. It is translated as CASSLPVAGSYYGYTF. V and J are TRBV5-8 and TRBJ1-2; weak D call: TRBD1 (5 bases). Germline V CDR1 and CDR2: SGHTS, YDEGEE. The CDR3 consists of 16 residues. Between the trimmed V and J ends, which lost 2 bases and 3 bases, there was a span of 17 bases.

V is TRBV6-2 or TRBV6-3 and J is TRBJ1-2, with D perhaps TRBD1 (6 bases). Germline lookup yields CDR1 MNHEY and CDR2 SVGEGT. Trimming took 5 bases from V and 3 from J, leaving 13 bases between them. The CDR3 covers 14 residues. This chain's CDR3 is CASSQRGIYYGYTF. The CDR3 DNA follows: TGTGCCAGCAGTCAAAGGGGGATCTACTATGGCTACACCTTC.

The J gene is TRBJ2-4, the V gene TRBV28, with D unresolved. CDR3 length equals 17 residues. V was trimmed by 5 bases and J by 0 bases, leaving 17 bases between them. Per the germline V gene, CDR1 is MDHEN and CDR2 is SYDVKM. As DNA, the CDR3 is TGTGCCAGCAGTCGGCCCGGCGTTAGGATAGCCAAAAACATTCAGTACTTC. This sequence encodes CASSRPGVRIAKNIQYF. Using reference TRBV28 and TRBJ2-4 for the parts outside the CDR3, the full variable domain is DVKVTQSSRYLVKRTGEKVFLECVQDMDHENMFWYRQDPGLGLRLIYFSYDVKMKEKGDIPEGYSVSREKKERFSLILESASTNQTSMYLCASSRPGVRIAKNIQYFGAGTRLSVL.

This chain joins TRBV7-6 and TRBJ2-7; D possibly corresponds to TRBD1 (6 bases). CDR1 is SGHVS, CDR2 FNYEAQ, per germline. Trimming took off 9 bases at V and 5 bases at J, with 14 bases between the two ends. CDR3 length: 12 amino acids. CDR3 nucleotide sequence: TGTGCCAGGACGCAGGGGTGTAACGAGCAGTACTTC. Translation: CARTQGCNEQYF.

The rearrangement uses TRBV4-1 and TRBJ1-1; D gene ambiguous. Trimming removed 0 bases from V and 1 base from J, with 15 bases in between. Germline lookup yields CDR1 MGHRA and CDR2 YSYEKL. The CDR3 totals 17 residues. CDR3 region: CASSQDQPWRTNTEAFF. CDR3 bases: TGCGCCAGCAGCCAAGATCAACCCTGGCGGACGAACACTGAAGCTTTCTTT.

This chain links TRBV7-9 with TRBJ2-1; no clear D. V gave up 5 bases and J gave up 8 bases, with 10 bases separating them. The CDR3 covers 12 residues. Looked up from germline, CDR1 is SEHNR and CDR2 is FQNEAQ (reference sequence). The CDR3 DNA is TGTGCCAGCAGCAAAATAAAGGATGAGCAGTTCTTC. It yields the protein CASSKIKDEQFF.

V gene TRBV6-2 or TRBV6-3 combines with J gene TRBJ1-2; 9 bases are a match to TRBD1. V shed 5 bases, J shed 10 bases, and the junction held 8 bases outside the gene matches. The CDR3 has 13 residues. Germline V gene lookup returns CDR1 MNHEY and CDR2 SVGEGT. The CDR3 nucleotides read TGTGCCAGCAGTATTTCCGGGACAGGGATCTACACCTTC. It is translated as CASSISGTGIYTF.

The J gene is TRBJ2-2, the V gene TRBV28, with 10 bases that match TRBD1. Trimming removed 6 bases from V and 7 bases from J; junction bases left unmatched: 8. The CDR3 spans 15 residues. The germline V gene has CDR1 MDHEN and CDR2 SYDVKM. The CDR3 here is CASSDRQGADGELFF. In DNA, the CDR3 is TGTGCCAGCAGCGACAGACAGGGGGCGGACGGGGAGCTGTTTTTT.

This clone has just one count. This sequence joins TRBV6-5 and TRBJ2-3; TRBD2 aligns across 7 bases. Per the germline V gene, CDR1 is MNHEY and CDR2 is SVGAGI. The CDR3 spans 15 residues. V was clipped by 8 bases and J by 5 bases; unmatched bases: 13. The CDR3 nucleotides are TGTGCCAGCCGAATGGGCGGGAGAGGGGTAGATACGCAGTATTTT. Translating it yields CASRMGGRGVDTQYF.

The chain joins TRBV20-1 to TRBJ2-1; 7 positions agree with TRBD1. The V segment lost 3 bases and the J segment 2 bases; nucleotides outside the gene matches: 7. The CDR3 loop spans 15 amino acids. Germline V CDR1 and CDR2: DFQATT, SNEGSKA (reference sequence). DNA for the CDR3: TGCAGTGCTAGTGATGACAGGGACGCCTACAATGAGCAGTTCTTC. Protein: CSASDDRDAYNEQFF.

The CDR3 region is CASKRTQGTEAFF. DNA of the CDR3: TGTGCCAGCAAGAGGACCCAGGGGACTGAAGCTTTCTTT. This chain links TRBV6-5 with TRBJ1-1; D is possibly TRBD1 (6 bases). CDR1 is MNHEY and CDR2 is SVGAGI in the germline V gene. The ends were cut back, 7 bases at V and 5 bases at J, with 14 bases in the middle. The CDR3 runs to 13 residues.

V is TRBV10-3 and J is TRBJ1-1, with D perhaps matching TRBD1 (5 bases). The CDR3 runs 13 residues. Trimming removed 10 bases from V and 2 bases from J, with 14 bases in between. Germline V CDR1 and CDR2: ENHRY, SYGVKD. The CDR3 DNA reads as TGTGCCACCCGACAGCCACAAAACACTGAAGCTTTCTTT. Protein sequence: CATRQPQNTEAFF.

On this clone itself: Other DNA sequences in this sample translate to the same CDR3. This chain joins TRBV6-4 and TRBJ2-2, with 8 positions matching TRBD2. Germline V gene sequence: CDR1 MRHNA, CDR2 SNTAGT. The trim removed 0 bases at V and 6 bases at J, leaving 3 bases unmatched. This CDR3 is 15 amino acids long. The CDR3 loop is CASSDSAGGPGELFF. Written as DNA, the CDR3 is TGTGCCAGCAGTGACTCGGCGGGGGGACCCGGGGAGCTGTTTTTT.

V is TRBV5-1 and J is TRBJ2-1; the match to TRBD2 covers 14 bases. J lost 8 bases, V lost 4 bases, and 5 bases had no gene match. Germline V gene lookup returns CDR1 SGHRS and CDR2 YFSETQ. There are 15 residues in the CDR3. The CDR3 DNA reads as TGCGCCAGCAGCAGGACTAGCGGGGGGAGGCATGAGCAGTTCTTC. It yields the protein CASSRTSGGRHEQFF.

This clone was observed a few times. This rearrangement joins TRBV5-1 to TRBJ2-5; 10 nucleotides agree with TRBD2. V lost 4 bases to trimming and J lost 5 bases; unmatched junction nucleotides: 8. CDR3 length: 15 amino acids. CDR1 and CDR2 from the germline V gene are SGHRS and YFSETQ. CDR3 residues: CASSPRAGGLETQYF. The CDR3 nucleotides are TGCGCCAGCAGCCCCAGAGCGGGAGGGCTGGAGACCCAGTACTTC.

This clone was recorded once. The genes are TRBV6-5 and TRBJ2-7; TRBD2 is a possible D gene (6 bases). CDR1 and CDR2 from the germline V gene are MNHEY and SVGAGI. The CDR3 covers 15 residues. Trimming pared 6 bases from V and 0 bases from J, leaving 15 bases between. The CDR3 DNA reads TGTGCCAGCAGCGCGACTAGTGGTACCTCCTACGAGCAGTACTTC. It codes for CASSATSGTSYEQYF.

The V call is TRBV18, the J call TRBJ1-1; 12 nucleotides align to TRBD1. Germline CDR1 KGHSH, CDR2 LQKENI. With 5 bases clipped from V and 3 bases from J, the junction kept 10 bases outside the gene matches. This CDR3 spans 17 amino acids. CDR3 coding DNA: TGTGCCAGCTCATCTGGACAGGGACAGGGGGCGGACACTGAAGCTTTCTTT. It specifies CASSSGQGQGADTEAFF. The full variable domain, completed using reference TRBV18 and TRBJ1-1, is NAGVMQNPRHLVRRRGQEARLRCSPMKGHSHVYWYRQLPEEGLKFMVYLQKENIIDESGMPKERFSAEFPKEGPSILRIQQVVRGDSAAYFCASSSGQGQGADTEAFFGQGTRLTVV.

The chain's CDR3 is CASSLRLGTPEAFF. CDR3 DNA: TGTGCCAGCAGCTTGCGCCTGGGGACCCCTGAAGCTTTCTTT. The chain employs TRBV5-4 and TRBJ1-1; tentative D call: TRBD1 (5 bases). Germline V gene sequence: CDR1 SGHNT, CDR2 YYREEE (reference sequence). Trimming pared 1 base from V and 6 bases from J, leaving 13 bases between. This CDR3 is 14 amino acids long.

The V call is TRBV30, the J call TRBJ2-3; D possibly uses TRBD1 or TRBD2 (7 bases each). The ends were cut back, 3 bases at V and 4 bases at J, with 14 bases in the middle. Germline V gene sequence: CDR1 GTSNPN, CDR2 SVGIG (reference sequence). This CDR3 is built from 14 residues. The CDR3 sequence: CAWRTGRESDTQYF. CDR3 bases: TGTGCCTGGAGGACAGGGAGGGAATCAGATACGCAGTATTTT.

In this sample, this clone turned up once. The chain couples TRBV28 to TRBJ1-5; the match to TRBD1 covers 7 bases. With V trimmed by 1 base and J by 6 bases, 9 bases remained unmatched. The germline V gene has CDR1 MDHEN and CDR2 SYDVKM. The CDR3 spans 16 residues. The CDR3 region is CASSLSGTEYSQPQHF. The CDR3 DNA reads TGTGCCAGCAGTTTATCCGGGACAGAATACAGTCAGCCCCAGCATTTT.

V and J are TRBV27 and TRBJ2-2, with 12 bases aligning to TRBD1. Germline V gene lookup returns CDR1 MNHEY and CDR2 SMNVEV (reference sequence). V dropped 5 bases and J dropped 4; count of bases not matched to a gene: 2. The CDR3 is 15 amino acids. The CDR3 nucleotides read TGTGCCAGCAGTGGGGACAGGGGGCTCACCGGGGAGCTGTTTTTT. Translation gives CASSGDRGLTGELFF.

The rearrangement links TRBV28 to TRBJ1-1; D gene ambiguous. Trimming took off 3 bases at V and 4 bases at J, with 33 bases between the two ends. Per germline, CDR1 MDHEN and CDR2 SYDVKM. The CDR3 consists of 21 residues. The CDR3 sequence is CASSFYIARPGRGEVGTEAFF. DNA of the CDR3: TGTGCCAGCAGTTTTTATATCGCTCGCCCCGGCAGAGGCGAGGTGGGCACTGAAGCTTTCTTT.